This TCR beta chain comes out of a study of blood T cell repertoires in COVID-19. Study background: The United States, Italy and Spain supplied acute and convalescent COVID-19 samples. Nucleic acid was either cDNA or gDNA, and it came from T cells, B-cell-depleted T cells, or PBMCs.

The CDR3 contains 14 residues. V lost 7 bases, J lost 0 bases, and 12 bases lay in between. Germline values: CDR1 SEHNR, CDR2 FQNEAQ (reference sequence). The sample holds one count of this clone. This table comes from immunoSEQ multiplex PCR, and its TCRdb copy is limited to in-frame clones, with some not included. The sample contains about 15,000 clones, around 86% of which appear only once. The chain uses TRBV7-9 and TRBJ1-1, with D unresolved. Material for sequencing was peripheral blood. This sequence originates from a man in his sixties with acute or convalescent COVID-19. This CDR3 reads CASTPNGVNTEAFF. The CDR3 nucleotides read TGTGCCAGCACCCCCAACGGGGTGAACACTGAAGCTTTCTTT.